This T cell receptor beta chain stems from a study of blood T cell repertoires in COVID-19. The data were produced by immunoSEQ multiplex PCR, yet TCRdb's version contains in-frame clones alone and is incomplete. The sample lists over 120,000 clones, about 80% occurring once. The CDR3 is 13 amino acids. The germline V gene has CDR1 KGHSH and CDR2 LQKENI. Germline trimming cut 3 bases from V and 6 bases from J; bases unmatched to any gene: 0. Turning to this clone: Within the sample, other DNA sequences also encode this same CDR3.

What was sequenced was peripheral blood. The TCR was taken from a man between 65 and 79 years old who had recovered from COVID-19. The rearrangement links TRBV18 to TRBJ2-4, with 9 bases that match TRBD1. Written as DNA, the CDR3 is TGTGCCAGCTCACCGGGACAGGGAAACATTCAGTACTTC. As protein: CASSPGQGNIQYF.